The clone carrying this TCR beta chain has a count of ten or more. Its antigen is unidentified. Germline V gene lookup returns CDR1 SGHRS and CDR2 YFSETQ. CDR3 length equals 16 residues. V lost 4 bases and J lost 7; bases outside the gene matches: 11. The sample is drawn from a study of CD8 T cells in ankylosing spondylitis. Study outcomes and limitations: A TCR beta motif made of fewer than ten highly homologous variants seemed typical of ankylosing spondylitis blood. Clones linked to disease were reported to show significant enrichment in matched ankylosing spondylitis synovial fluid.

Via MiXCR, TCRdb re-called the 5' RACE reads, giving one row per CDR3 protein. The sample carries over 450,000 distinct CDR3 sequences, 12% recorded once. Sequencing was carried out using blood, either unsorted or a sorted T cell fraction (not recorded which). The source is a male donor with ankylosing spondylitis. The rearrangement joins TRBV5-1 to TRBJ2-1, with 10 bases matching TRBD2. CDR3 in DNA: TGCGCCAGCAGCCCGGGGGTCCAGCGGGAGGGTAATGAGCAGTTCTTC. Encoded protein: CASSPGVQREGNEQFF.